The 27 T cell receptor beta chains reported below all come from one sample, sequenced in a study of shared clonotypes between healthy human individuals. Repertoires were generated with immunoSEQ multiplex PCR, while TCRdb's copy carries only in-frame clones and drops some. This table has about 690,000 clones, about nine tenths appearing once. The sample taken for sequencing was memory CD8+ T cells from PBMCs. Subset reported: CD45RO+ cells pooled with CCR7-negative TemRA cells. The receptors here all came from a man aged 18 to 30 in good health. Some clones in this sample may be carry-over from other donors' samples.

The genes are TRBV27 and TRBJ2-7, with D perhaps matching TRBD1 (6 bases). The V gene lost 6 bases and the J gene lost 3 bases, with 12 bases spanning the gap. The CDR3 covers 13 residues. Germline CDR1 is MNHEY and CDR2 is SMNVEV (reference sequence). CDR3 nucleotide sequence: TGTGCCAGCAGCCATGGACAGTTCTACGAGCAGTACTTC. This translates into CASSHGQFYEQYF.

The chain uses TRBV10-1 and TRBJ2-3, with D unclear. Looked up from germline, CDR1 is WNHNN and CDR2 is SYGVQD (reference sequence). The V and J ends lost 0 bases and 2 bases respectively, with 12 bases between them. The CDR3 length is 16 residues. CDR3 DNA: TGCGCCAGCAGTGAGTCGTCAGGCGGATTCACAGATACGCAGTATTTT. Translated: CASSESSGGFTDTQYF.

This clone occurred once. CDR3 DNA sequence: TGTGCCAGCAGCTTAGAGGCAGGCCGCTCAATCACAGATACGCAGTATTTT. Translating it yields CASSLEAGRSITDTQYF. The rearrangement joins TRBV7-9 to TRBJ2-3; D uncertain. The CDR3 is made up of 17 amino acids. Trimming cost V 1 base and J 2 bases, with 16 bases left between them. The germline CDR1 and CDR2 sequences are SEHNR and FQNEAQ (reference sequence).

This rearrangement joins TRBV7-2 to TRBJ2-7; no clear D. This CDR3 spans 13 amino acids. Looked up from germline, CDR1 is SGHTA and CDR2 is FQGNSA. The V end was cut by 4 bases, the J end by 3 bases, with 10 bases between. CDR3 amino acids: CASSSAYNYEQYF. The CDR3 DNA reads TGTGCCAGCAGCTCCGCATATAACTACGAGCAGTACTTC. Together with reference TRBV7-2 and TRBJ2-7, the CDR3 gives the full variable domain: GAGVSQSPSNKVTEKGKDVELRCDPISGHTALYWYRQSLGQGLEFLIYFQGNSAPDKSGLPSDRFSAERTGGSVSTLTIQRTQQEDSAVYLCASSSAYNYEQYFGPGTRLTVT.

The chain carries TRBV7-3 and TRBJ1-1; TRBD1 matches 7 bases. The germline gives CDR1 SGHTA, CDR2 FQGTGA. The CDR3 is 16 residues long. The V segment lost 4 bases and the J segment 4 bases; nucleotides outside the gene matches: 12. The CDR3 region is CASSSFEKGASTEAFF. Written as DNA, the CDR3 is TGTGCCAGCAGCTCATTCGAAAAGGGGGCGAGCACTGAAGCTTTCTTT.

This rearrangement joins TRBV6-1 to TRBJ2-7; D gene ambiguous. The germline gives CDR1 MNHNS, CDR2 SASEGT. The CDR3 is 14 amino acids. Trimming shortened V by 1 base and J by 2 bases, and 9 bases separated the two germline ends. The CDR3 DNA reads TGTGCCAGCAGTGAAGGTGGCAGCGCCTACGAGCAGTACTTC. Its protein is CASSEGGSAYEQYF.

The table lists this clone with a count of one. The chain links TRBV9 to TRBJ2-1; 9 bases match TRBD1. The CDR3 sequence is 16 residues long. CDR1 and CDR2 (germline): SGDLS, YYNGEE. Losses at the gene ends were 2 bases for V and 5 bases for J; bases not matched to a gene: 8. In DNA form, the CDR3 reads TGTGCCAGCAGCGTCTCCGGGACAGGGTCCGACAATGAGCAGTTCTTC. This translates into CASSVSGTGSDNEQFF. The entire variable domain, with the rest obtained from reference TRBV9 and TRBJ2-1, is as follows: DSGVTQTPKHLITATGQRVTLRCSPRSGDLSVYWYQQSLDQGLQFLIQYYNGEERAKGNILERFSAQQFPDLHSELNLSSLELGDSALYFCASSVSGTGSDNEQFFGPGTRLTVL.

The rearrangement uses TRBV7-9 and TRBJ2-1, with 7 positions matching TRBD2. Germline CDR1 reads SEHNR; CDR2 reads FQNEAQ (reference sequence). The junction had 14 bases not matched to a gene; V was cut back by 4 bases and J by 8 bases. The CDR3 sequence is 16 residues long. CDR3: CASSSSWWEGWDEQFF. CDR3 bases: TGTGCCAGCAGCTCCTCTTGGTGGGAGGGCTGGGATGAGCAGTTCTTC.

The V call is TRBV7-9, the J call TRBJ2-3; TRBD2 aligns across 10 bases. Per germline, CDR1 SEHNR and CDR2 FQNEAQ (reference sequence). This CDR3 is 15 amino acids long. The J segment lost 1 base and the V segment lost 3 bases, leaving 1 base of the junction unmatched. CDR3 in amino acids: CASSLGTSGTDTQYF. DNA for the CDR3: TGTGCCAGCAGCTTGGGGACTAGCGGCACAGATACGCAGTATTTT.

The chain links TRBV11-2 to TRBJ2-3; 10 bases fit TRBD1. J gave up 3 bases and V 3 bases, and 6 bases lay outside the gene matches. Germline CDR1 reads SGHAT; CDR2 reads FQNNGV. This CDR3 region has 16 residues. The CDR3 loop is CASSFRTGGLTDTQYF. DNA of the CDR3: TGTGCCAGCAGCTTCCGGACAGGGGGATTGACAGATACGCAGTATTTT.

The genes are TRBV4-2 and TRBJ2-7; 10 bases agree with TRBD2. After removal of 0 bases from V and 3 bases from J, the junction contained 5 bases not matched to a gene. The germline CDR1 and CDR2 sequences are LGHNA and YNFKEQ. The CDR3 has 16 amino acids. The CDR3 reads CASSQEWLAGDYEQYF. The CDR3 bases are TGTGCCAGCAGCCAAGAATGGCTAGCGGGAGACTACGAGCAGTACTTC.

This chain connects TRBV9 to TRBJ2-3; perhaps TRBD2 as D (8 bases). Between the trimmed V and J ends, which lost 4 bases and 4 bases, there was a span of 28 bases. The CDR3 has 19 amino acids. Germline V lookup: CDR1 SGDLS, CDR2 YYNGEE. For the CDR3, the DNA is TGTGCCAGCAGCCCACCCCAAGGGGGCCTAGCGGGTGGAGCAGATACGCAGTATTTT. Protein: CASSPPQGGLAGGADTQYF.

The chain is built from TRBV28 and TRBJ2-2, with D possibly being TRBD1 or TRBD2 (5 bases each). The CDR3 extends over 16 amino acids. V was cut by 2 bases and J by 6 bases, with 16 bases left in between. The germline CDR1 and CDR2 sequences are MDHEN and SYDVKM. As DNA, the CDR3 is TGTGCCAGCAGTTTAGGGGGAATGGGGGTCGCCGGGGAGCTGTTTTTT. Translating it yields CASSLGGMGVAGELFF.

The chain combines TRBV30 with TRBJ2-3, with D hard to call. The length of the CDR3 is 15 residues. The germline gives CDR1 GTSNPN, CDR2 SVGIG (reference sequence). Trimming removed 2 bases from V and 1 base from J, with 13 bases in between. The CDR3 DNA reads as TGTGCCTGGAGTCCGTTAGGCCGAGGCACAGATACGCAGTATTTT. This sequence encodes CAWSPLGRGTDTQYF.

The chain has TRBV6-5 and TRBJ1-5, with D hard to call. V was pared by 5 bases and J by 1 base, with 9 bases between. CDR1 MNHEY and CDR2 SVGAGI come from the germline V gene. The CDR3 consists of 14 residues. CDR3 nucleotides: TGTGCCAGCAGTCCCAATGGAAGCAATCAGCCCCAGCATTTT. Its protein is CASSPNGSNQPQHF.

This chain's CDR3 is CASSGESGIGYEQYF. DNA for the CDR3: TGTGCCAGCAGCGGGGAAAGCGGGATAGGTTACGAGCAGTACTTC. V and J are TRBV7-6 and TRBJ2-7, with 7 bases that match TRBD2. CDR3 length: 15 residues. Germline V gene lookup returns CDR1 SGHVS and CDR2 FNYEAQ. V gave up 5 bases and J gave up 4 bases; unmatched junction bases: 11.

The rearrangement uses TRBV9 and TRBJ2-3, with a possible D match to TRBD2 (5 bases). This CDR3 has 16 amino acids. Germline CDR1 reads SGDLS; CDR2 reads YYNGEE. Trimming stripped 0 bases from V and 4 bases from J, with 15 bases between. CDR3 region: CASSVARLAGPDTQYF. CDR3 nucleotides: TGTGCCAGCAGCGTAGCACGGCTAGCCGGGCCAGATACGCAGTATTTT.

V is TRBV13 and J is TRBJ2-7; D is possibly TRBD2 (5 bases). The CDR3 extends over 15 amino acids. The V end lost 6 bases, the J end lost 6 bases, and 21 bases lay between the germline ends. Per the germline V gene, CDR1 is PRHDT and CDR2 is FYEKMQ (reference sequence). CDR3 in DNA: TGTGCCAGCAGTCGGACTGGGCATCGGGTGGGCGAGCAGTACTTC. Translating gives CASSRTGHRVGEQYF.

The V and J genes are TRBV7-9 and TRBJ2-7, with a weak D call TRBD1 (5 bases). The V gene lost 4 bases and the J gene lost 1 base, with 8 bases spanning the gap. The germline V gene has CDR1 SEHNR and CDR2 FQNEAQ (reference sequence). The CDR3 length is 13 residues. The CDR3 DNA follows: TGTGCCAGCAGCTCTCGACAGTCCTACGAGCAGTACTTC. Amino acids: CASSSRQSYEQYF.

The chain joins TRBV27 to TRBJ2-7; 8 bases match TRBD2. V was clipped by 6 bases and J by 3 bases; unmatched bases: 10. The CDR3 sequence is 15 residues long. Germline CDR1 MNHEY, CDR2 SMNVEV (reference sequence). This chain's CDR3 is CASSGGGLADYEQYF. The CDR3 bases are TGTGCCAGCAGCGGGGGGGGGCTAGCGGACTACGAGCAGTACTTC.

J is TRBJ2-1 and V is TRBV9; maybe TRBD2 (6 bases). Germline CDR1 and CDR2: SGDLS and YYNGEE. V was trimmed by 3 bases and J by 0 bases, leaving 13 bases between them. The CDR3 length is 16 residues. The DNA for the CDR3 is TGTGCCAGCAGCGCCTCTAGCGCGATCTCCTACAATGAGCAGTTCTTC. It specifies CASSASSAISYNEQFF.

The V call is TRBV7-9, the J call TRBJ2-5; 7 positions match TRBD2. CDR1 is SEHNR and CDR2 is FQNEAQ in the germline V gene (reference sequence). The CDR3 is 15 amino acids. With V trimmed by 7 bases and J by 1 base, 9 bases remained unmatched. For the CDR3, the DNA is TGTGCCAGCACCCTGATACTAGCGACCCAAGAGACCCAGTACTTC. This encodes CASTLILATQETQYF.

The rearrangement links TRBV5-6 to TRBJ1-5; D gene unclear. Between the trimmed V and J ends, which lost 0 bases and 1 base, there was a span of 5 bases. The CDR3 is 14 residues long. Germline-derived CDR1 and CDR2 are SGHDT and YYEEEE. CDR3 sequence (DNA): TGTGCCAGCAGCTTGGAACCGAGCAATCAGCCCCAGCATTTT. Its translation: CASSLEPSNQPQHF.

The genes are TRBV28 and TRBJ2-1, with a weak D call TRBD2 (5 bases). The CDR3 length is 13 residues. V was cut by 8 bases and J by 4 bases, with 12 bases left in between. CDR1 MDHEN and CDR2 SYDVKM come from the germline V gene. The CDR3 here is CASLYGGYNEQFF. The CDR3 nucleotides are TGTGCCAGCCTTTATGGAGGATACAATGAGCAGTTCTTC.

The chain combines TRBV5-4 with TRBJ2-5; D is uncertain. Germline lookup yields CDR1 SGHNT and CDR2 YYREEE (reference sequence). With 0 bases removed from V and 1 base from J, the gap between germline ends came to 10 bases. The CDR3 totals 15 residues. CDR3 sequence: CASSLAPTPQETQYF. CDR3 bases: TGTGCCAGCAGCTTGGCTCCGACCCCCCAAGAGACCCAGTACTTC.

The chain uses TRBV27 and TRBJ2-7, with unresolved D. This CDR3 is 11 amino acids long. CDR1 and CDR2 from the germline V gene are MNHEY and SMNVEV (reference sequence). V lost 5 bases and J 3 bases, leaving 5 bases between the germline ends. The DNA for the CDR3 is TGTGCCAGCAGTCCCGACTACGAGCAGTACTTC. Amino acids: CASSPDYEQYF.

The rearrangement joins TRBV28 to TRBJ2-1; perhaps TRBD1 as D (5 bases). This CDR3 is 15 amino acids long. Germline V gene data show CDR1 as MDHEN and CDR2 as SYDVKM. Trimming removed 9 bases at V and 0 bases at J, with 15 bases between. CDR3 bases: TGTGCCAGTGGGGCACACGGAAGCTCCTACAATGAGCAGTTCTTC. It encodes CASGAHGSSYNEQFF.